This T cell receptor (beta chain) was captured by sequencing in a study of post-analysis software for immune sequencing data. The study, taken as a whole, reports: Five or six TRBV segments were significantly more frequent in patients than in controls. TRBV5-6, TRBV5-1 and TRBV20-1 were among these segments.

Comment on this clonotype: The antigen remains unidentified.

The CDR3 has 14 residues. Germline trimming cut 10 bases from V and 7 bases from J; bases unmatched to any gene: 15. Unique molecular identifiers had been added to the TCR beta cDNA libraries. The source material, roughly 0.9 to 10 million T cells, gave rise to about 500,000 cDNA molecules. One entry per CDR3 protein, called by TCRdb with MiXCR from the PCR reads. The sample yields roughly 800,000 distinct CDR3 sequences, about 53% seen once. The rearrangement uses TRBV12-3 or TRBV12-4 and TRBJ2-7, with 8 positions matching TRBD1. The sequenced sample consisted of blood. This clonotype was sampled from a girl aged 5-17 years with multiple sclerosis. Written as DNA, the CDR3 is TGTGCCATCAAGTACGGGCAGGGGGCGCGAGAGCAGTACTTC. It yields the protein CAIKYGQGAREQYF.